This passage covers 5 T cell receptor beta chains from one sample sequenced in a study of blood T cell repertoires in COVID-19. Sequencing used immunoSEQ multiplex PCR; TCRdb keeps in-frame clones, though not all of them. The data hold a few hundred thousand clones, with approximately 91% observed a single time. The sample comprised peripheral blood. These receptors were taken from a woman aged 30 to 39 with acute or convalescent COVID-19.

In nucleotides, the CDR3 is TGTGCCTGGACGACTAGCGGCTCCCAAGAGACCCAGTACTTC. Translated: CAWTTSGSQETQYF. The V call is TRBV30, the J call TRBJ2-5; 9 positions match TRBD2. Unmatched junction bases numbered 4, after V lost 4 bases and J lost 1 base. The germline V gene has CDR1 GTSNPN and CDR2 SVGIG (reference sequence). CDR3 length: 14 residues.

The V call is TRBV2, the J call TRBJ2-5; 14 nucleotides align to TRBD2. This CDR3 region has 16 residues. Germline V gene data show CDR1 as SNHLY and CDR2 as FYNNEI. V lost 4 bases, J lost 3 bases, and 4 bases stayed unmatched. The CDR3 nucleotides read TGTGCCAGCAGTGGACTAGCGGGAGGGGGAGAAGAGACCCAGTACTTC. It encodes CASSGLAGGGEETQYF.

This rearrangement joins TRBV5-1 to TRBJ2-7; TRBD2 matches 8 bases. J was trimmed by 2 bases and V by 3 bases; bases with no gene match: 22. Germline values: CDR1 SGHRS, CDR2 YFSETQ. The CDR3 loop spans 20 amino acids. In DNA form, the CDR3 reads TGCGCCAGCAGCTCCTATCGTCCGCGGGAGGTCACCCGGGATCCCTACGAGCAGTACTTC. This gives the protein CASSSYRPREVTRDPYEQYF.

J is TRBJ1-5 and V is TRBV19; 8 bases agree with TRBD1. J gave up 8 bases and V 4 bases, and 7 bases lay outside the gene matches. The germline V gene has CDR1 LNHDA and CDR2 SQIVND (reference sequence). CDR3 length: 14 amino acids. The CDR3 loop reads CASSTGQGRKPQHF. DNA of the CDR3: TGTGCCAGTAGTACTGGACAGGGAAGAAAGCCCCAGCATTTT.

The CDR3 here is CASSLLAGVYEQYF. The CDR3 DNA sequence: TGTGCCAGCAGTTTGTTAGCGGGAGTCTACGAGCAGTACTTC. This chain links TRBV27 with TRBJ2-7, with 9 bases aligning to TRBD2. The V segment lost 3 bases and the J segment 3 bases; nucleotides outside the gene matches: 3. This CDR3 is built from 14 residues. CDR1 and CDR2 from the germline V gene are MNHEY and SMNVEV (reference sequence).